A selection of T cell receptor beta chains follows, all from one sample in a study of blood T cell repertoires in COVID-19. Clones were sequenced by immunoSEQ multiplex PCR, and TCRdb holds only the in-frame ones, with some missing. The sample records approximately 270,000 clones, around nine tenths being singletons. The specimen sequenced was peripheral blood. Receptors originate from a man aged 35 to 55 with active or convalescent COVID-19. Both conserved end residues are part of each CDR3. D genes are given only for firm matches. Only some rows state a clone size, as once, few, many or a class for expanded clones.

d_gene: TRBD2; j_gene: TRBJ2-7; len: 16; abundance: -; v_gene: TRBV6-1; CDR3nt: TGTGCCAGCAGTGTAGTAACTAGCGGGGACCCTATGGAGCAGTACTTC; CDR3aa: CASSVVTSGDPMEQYF
d_gene: TRBD1; j_gene: TRBJ2-6; len: 16; abundance: -; v_gene: TRBV3-1/TRBV3-2; CDR3nt: TGTGCCAGCAGCCAACTCAGGGGGCCTGGGGCCAACGTCCTGACTTTC; CDR3aa: CASSQLRGPGANVLTF
d_gene: TRBD1; j_gene: TRBJ1-2; len: 14; abundance: -; v_gene: TRBV28; CDR3nt: TGTGCCAGCCGTAAGCAAGGACAGGCGTTTGGCTACACCTTC; CDR3aa: CASRKQGQAFGYTF
d_gene: -; j_gene: TRBJ2-5; len: 16; abundance: -; v_gene: TRBV5-1; CDR3nt: TGCGCCAGCGGAGTTTTAGGGAGAAGGGTTGGAGAGACCCAGTACTTC; CDR3aa: CASGVLGRRVGETQYF
d_gene: -; j_gene: TRBJ2-1; len: 13; abundance: -; v_gene: TRBV19; CDR3nt: TGTGCCAGTATTTCGCGGCAACTAAATGAGCAGTTCTTC; CDR3aa: CASISRQLNEQFF
d_gene: -; j_gene: TRBJ1-2; len: 13; abundance: -; v_gene: TRBV7-5; CDR3nt: TGTGTCAGAAGCTTTGGCAAAGACTATGGCTACACCTTC; CDR3aa: CVRSFGKDYGYTF
d_gene: -; j_gene: TRBJ1-1; len: 12; abundance: once; v_gene: TRBV3-1/TRBV3-2; CDR3nt: TGTGCCAGCAGCTACGGGGGCACTGAAGCTTTCTTT; CDR3aa: CASSYGGTEAFF
d_gene: TRBD1; j_gene: TRBJ2-7; len: 13; abundance: once; v_gene: TRBV6-5; CDR3nt: TGTGCCAGCAGTCCGGGACAGGTCCACGAGCAGTACTTC; CDR3aa: CASSPGQVHEQYF
d_gene: -; j_gene: TRBJ1-3; len: 16; abundance: -; v_gene: TRBV6-6; CDR3nt: TGTGCCAGCCGGAACCAGGGCTTTGGCAATGGAAACACCATATATTTT; CDR3aa: CASRNQGFGNGNTIYF
d_gene: TRBD1; j_gene: TRBJ1-2; len: 17; abundance: -; v_gene: TRBV4-1; CDR3nt: TGCGCCAGCAGCCACCGACTCATACAGGGGGACGGCTATGGCTACACCTTC; CDR3aa: CASSHRLIQGDGYGYTF
d_gene: -; j_gene: TRBJ2-5; len: 14; abundance: once; v_gene: TRBV28; CDR3nt: TGTGCCAGCTCGGGGGGCGGGACCCGAGGGACCCAGTACTTC; CDR3aa: CASSGGGTRGTQYF